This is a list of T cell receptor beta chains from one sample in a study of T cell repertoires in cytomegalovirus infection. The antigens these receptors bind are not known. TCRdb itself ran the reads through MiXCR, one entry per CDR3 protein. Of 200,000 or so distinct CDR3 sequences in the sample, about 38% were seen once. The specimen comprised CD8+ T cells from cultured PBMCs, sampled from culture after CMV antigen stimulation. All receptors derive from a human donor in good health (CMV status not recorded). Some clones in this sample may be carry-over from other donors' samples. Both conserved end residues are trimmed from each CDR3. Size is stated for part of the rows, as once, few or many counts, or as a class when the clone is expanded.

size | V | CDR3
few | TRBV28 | ASTHGQTLNDYNEQF
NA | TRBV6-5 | ASSYGAGYEQY
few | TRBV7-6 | ASSLAETYYEQY
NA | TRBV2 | ASSEEQVGANVLT
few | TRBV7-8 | ASSSAGVLSYEQY
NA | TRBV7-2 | ASSLPGGRRDYGYT
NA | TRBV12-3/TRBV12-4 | ASSPARGRGYT
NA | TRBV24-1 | ATSDSGVVQETQY
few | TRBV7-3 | ASSLTPDGGSSYEQY
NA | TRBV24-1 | ATSDGTSGRASYNEQF
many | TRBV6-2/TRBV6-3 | ASSYSLKGQLNYGYT
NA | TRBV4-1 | ASSLNRGGTEAF
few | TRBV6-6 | ASSRGVQETQY
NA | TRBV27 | ASSFRNEQY
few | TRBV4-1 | ASSQEAGGYTGELF
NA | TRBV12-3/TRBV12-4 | ASILPGGNYNEQF
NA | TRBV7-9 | ASSPTEWDSGNTIY
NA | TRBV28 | ASSLGEGREQY
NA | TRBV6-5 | ASSYSSPGARKSYEQY
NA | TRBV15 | ATKRGNTEAF
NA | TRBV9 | ASSPQDRPNTEAF
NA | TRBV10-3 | AISESSGKGAYYEQY
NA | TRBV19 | ASSPRTESYT
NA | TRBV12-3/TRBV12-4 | ASRPGTGYTGELF
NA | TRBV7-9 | ASSFGEGAATNEKLF
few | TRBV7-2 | ASSLRPGLQNTEAF
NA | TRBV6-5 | ASYGAQEQF
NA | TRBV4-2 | ASSQDYPETAAAPNEKLF
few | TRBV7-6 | ASSFRVPGVDEQF
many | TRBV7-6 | ASSQTSYSYNEQF
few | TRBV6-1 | ASLIEGGPHEQF
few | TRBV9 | ASSASGTPRLGEY
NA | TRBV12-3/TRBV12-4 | ASSVSGTGTYEQY
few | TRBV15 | ATSRRTAQETQY
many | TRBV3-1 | ASSRPAGGNYGYT